The clone carrying this TCR beta chain was observed a handful of times. The target antigen is unknown. This sample was included in a study of blood T cells in healthy people across ages. General study results and limits: Greater diversity and more naive CD4+ cells were seen in long-lived donors than in aged donors. It was not possible, with unsorted PBMCs, to conclusively compare naive and antigen-experienced cells. A roughly linear fall in TCR beta diversity per million T cells was seen with increasing age.

CDR3 length: 15 residues. From germline, CDR1 is MDHEN and CDR2 SYDVKM. V dropped 6 bases and J dropped 6 bases, with 20 bases sitting between them. Through a sample-barcoded 5' primer and a J-beta primer mix, a second PCR was run for roughly 6 to 12 cycles. Each sample provided no less than 2.5 million CDR3-containing paired-end reads. TCRdb re-derived calls from the 5' RACE reads in MiXCR, one entry per CDR3 protein. Here the sample spans fewer than 2 million distinct CDR3 sequences, 30% to 40% being singletons. The specimen was blood. This TCR derives from a human donor in good health. V and J are TRBV28 and TRBJ2-5; D gene ambiguous. The CDR3 reads CASSPGPPGRQTQYF. For the CDR3, the DNA is TGTGCCAGCAGCCCCGGGCCCCCGGGCAGGCAGACCCAGTACTTC.